One sample yielded the 18 T cell receptor beta chains listed below, sequenced in a study of blood T cell repertoires in COVID-19. Only in-frame clones appear in the TCRdb table, and some are missing; sequencing was by immunoSEQ multiplex PCR. The sample yields fewer than 400,000 clones, about 83% seen once. Input material: peripheral blood. These receptors were obtained from a man between 25 and 39 years old with active or convalescent COVID-19.

This chain uses TRBV11-3 with TRBJ1-1, with TRBD1 matching over 10 bases. The CDR3 is 18 residues long. With 4 bases clipped from V and 0 bases from J, the junction kept 11 bases outside the gene matches. Germline V gene sequence: CDR1 SGHNT, CDR2 YENEEA. The CDR3 loop is CASSSPPGTGALNTEAFF. The CDR3 region has the DNA TGTGCCAGCAGCTCGCCTCCGGGGACAGGGGCGTTGAACACTGAAGCTTTCTTT.

The chain carries TRBV6-5 and TRBJ1-5; a weak D match, TRBD1 (5 bases). The V end was cut by 8 bases, the J end by 7 bases, with 18 bases between. The CDR3 spans 14 residues. CDR1 MNHEY and CDR2 SVGAGI come from the germline V gene. The CDR3 nucleotides read TGTGCCAGCGGTCGGAGGGGCATGGAACAGCCCCAGCATTTT. Protein sequence: CASGRRGMEQPQHF.

This clone occurred once. This chain joins TRBV5-4 and TRBJ1-2, with 8 bases fitting TRBD1. The ends lost 3 bases at V and 6 bases at J; junction bases unmatched: 7. The CDR3 runs to 14 residues. The V gene's germline CDR1 is SGHNT and CDR2 YYREEE (reference sequence). The CDR3 DNA reads as TGTGCCAGCAGCTGGGGGACAGGCATGGATGGCTACACCTTC. Its protein product is CASSWGTGMDGYTF.

This clone has only one observation. The chain recombines TRBV18 with TRBJ1-1, with D possibly matching TRBD1 (6 bases). Per germline, CDR1 KGHSH and CDR2 LQKENI. Trimming shortened V by 11 bases and J by 0 bases, and 13 bases separated the two germline ends. The CDR3 is 13 residues long. The CDR3 DNA is TGTGCCGGCGCGGGGGGCGTGAACACTGAAGCTTTCTTT. This encodes CAGAGGVNTEAFF.

This clone has a single count. The V gene is TRBV5-6, the J gene TRBJ1-2, with 11 bases fitting TRBD1. The CDR3 covers 14 residues. The germline CDR1 and CDR2 sequences are SGHDT and YYEEEE. Germline trimming cut 4 bases from V and 3 bases from J; bases unmatched to any gene: 2. The DNA for the CDR3 is TGTGCCAGCAGCCGGGACAGGGGGGACTATGGCTACACCTTC. This codes for CASSRDRGDYGYTF.

This chain uses TRBV4-3 with TRBJ2-1, with TRBD2 matching 9 bases. The V gene's germline CDR1 is LGHNA and CDR2 YSLEER. The CDR3 contains 16 residues. J gave up 6 bases and V 2 bases, and 8 bases lay outside the gene matches. CDR3 DNA: TGCGCCAGCAGCCAAAGGACTAGCGAGAGACTCAATGAGCAGTTCTTC. Protein: CASSQRTSERLNEQFF.

The chain has TRBV5-1 and TRBJ1-2; no reliable D call. The CDR3 runs to 14 residues. Germline V gene data show CDR1 as SGHRS and CDR2 as YFSETQ. V shed 0 bases and J shed 2 bases, with 8 bases lying between them. The CDR3 region has the DNA TGCGCCAGCAGCTTGGACGGTAAAAACTATGGCTACACCTTC. It encodes CASSLDGKNYGYTF.

V is TRBV7-9 and J is TRBJ1-1, with 8 nucleotides matching TRBD1. Per germline, CDR1 SEHNR and CDR2 FQNEAQ (reference sequence). This CDR3 has 14 residues. The J segment lost 2 bases and the V segment lost 6 bases, leaving 5 bases of the junction unmatched. DNA of the CDR3: TGTGCCAGCAGTTTGACAGGGGCAAACACTGAAGCTTTCTTT. As protein: CASSLTGANTEAFF.

The chain couples TRBV4-1 to TRBJ2-2; D gene unclear. There are 15 residues in the CDR3. V lost 7 bases and J lost 6, with 18 bases in between. Germline CDR1 is MGHRA and CDR2 is YSYEKL. In nucleotides, the CDR3 is TGCGCCAGCACTGTGACTGCCGGTTTGGCCGGGGAGCTGTTTTTT. The encoded protein is CASTVTAGLAGELFF.

This clone has only a few counts. The chain couples TRBV9 to TRBJ2-1, with D perhaps TRBD2 (7 bases). CDR3 length: 16 amino acids. Trimming took 0 bases from V and 6 from J, leaving 16 bases between them. CDR1 is SGDLS and CDR2 is YYNGEE in the germline V gene. This CDR3 reads CASSVANRDYFNEQFF. The CDR3, as DNA: TGTGCCAGCAGCGTAGCTAACAGGGACTACTTCAATGAGCAGTTCTTC.

V gene TRBV4-3 combines with J gene TRBJ2-7, with D unresolved. Germline loops: CDR1 LGHNA, CDR2 YSLEER. V lost 1 base and J lost 7, with 11 bases in between. This CDR3 has 13 residues. The CDR3 DNA follows: TGCGCCAGCAGCCAAGGAATGGCCTGGGAGCAGTACTTC. Its translation is CASSQGMAWEQYF.

This sequence joins TRBV30 and TRBJ2-5, with a possible D match to TRBD2 (6 bases). CDR1 is GTSNPN, CDR2 SVGIG, per germline (reference sequence). Trimming removed 0 bases at V and 4 bases at J, with 18 bases between. The CDR3 extends over 16 amino acids. This chain's CDR3 is CAWSVLGGVVGETQYF. Here the CDR3 DNA reads TGTGCCTGGAGTGTACTGGGGGGAGTCGTCGGAGAGACCCAGTACTTC.

This chain connects TRBV14 to TRBJ2-1; tentatively, D is TRBD2 (6 bases). V was trimmed by 3 bases and J by 10 bases, leaving 19 bases between them. Germline loops: CDR1 SGHDN, CDR2 FVKESK. The CDR3 length is 15 residues. Written as DNA, the CDR3 is TGTGCCAGCAGCCAGGAAAGGGAGCGGGTGTCCGAGCAGTTCTTC. Translation: CASSQERERVSEQFF.

The genes are TRBV2 and TRBJ1-5; 7 nucleotides agree with TRBD1. Trimming cost V 6 bases and J 5 bases; bases outside gene matches: 10. The CDR3 consists of 15 residues. Per the germline V gene, CDR1 is SNHLY and CDR2 is FYNNEI. The CDR3 coding sequence is TGTGCCAGCAGAGTATCACAGGGGACTGATCAGCCCCAGCATTTT. It is translated as CASRVSQGTDQPQHF. Using reference TRBV2 and TRBJ1-5 for the parts outside the CDR3, the full variable domain is EPEVTQTPSHQVTQMGQEVILRCVPISNHLYFYWYRQILGQKVEFLVSFYNNEISEKSEIFDDQFSVERPDGSNFTLKIRSTKLEDSAMYFCASRVSQGTDQPQHFGDGTRLSIL.

J is TRBJ1-2 and V is TRBV9; 7 nucleotides match TRBD1. Per germline, CDR1 SGDLS and CDR2 YYNGEE. CDR3 length: 15 amino acids. J gave up 1 base and V 2 bases, and 5 bases lay outside the gene matches. CDR3 nucleotides: TGTGCCAGCAGCGTTACTACAGGGGTTAACTATGGCTACACCTTC. Its protein is CASSVTTGVNYGYTF.

In this sample, this clone turned up once. The rearrangement uses TRBV7-8 and TRBJ2-5; 11 bases are a match to TRBD1. Germline trimming cut 2 bases from V and 2 bases from J; bases unmatched to any gene: 10. The CDR3 length is 18 residues. Per the germline V gene, CDR1 is SGHVS and CDR2 is FQNEAQ. The CDR3 coding sequence is TGTGCCAGCAGCTTACCACCCCGGGGGACAGGGGGTCAAGAGACCCAGTACTTC. Translation gives CASSLPPRGTGGQETQYF.

A single count supports this clone. The chain joins TRBV4-3 to TRBJ1-2; TRBD1 matches 7 bases. Trimming cost V 0 bases and J 2 bases; bases outside gene matches: 9. The CDR3 loop spans 17 amino acids. Germline V gives CDR1 LGHNA, CDR2 YSLEER. CDR3 sequence: CASSQERGTEINYGYTF. Here the CDR3 DNA reads TGCGCCAGCAGCCAAGAACGGGGGACAGAAATCAACTATGGCTACACCTTC.

The chain links TRBV19 to TRBJ1-4; 7 bases match TRBD1. The CDR3 is made up of 13 amino acids. Germline V gene sequence: CDR1 LNHDA, CDR2 SQIVND (reference sequence). The V segment lost 9 bases and the J segment 4 bases; nucleotides outside the gene matches: 5. CDR3 bases: TGTGCCAGCACAGGGGCGTTTAATGAAAAACTGTTTTTT. It yields the protein CASTGAFNEKLFF.